These 28 T cell receptor beta chains were all obtained from the same sample, sequenced in a study of PD-1 blockade in classical Hodgkin lymphoma. Produced via immunoSEQ multiplex PCR; TCRdb's table is partial and in-frame only. The repertoire holds approximately 65,000 clones, with over 85% as singletons. The sample's time point: cycle 4 day 1 (C4D1), after more than five weeks of nivolumab. Each patient relapsed following autologous stem cell transplantation, and prior brentuximab vedotin exposure differed. Sequencing was performed on peripheral blood mononuclear cells (PBMCs), taken before the fourth cycle of nivolumab. These receptors were taken from a human donor with classical Hodgkin lymphoma.

J is TRBJ2-1 and V is TRBV29-1; D ambiguous. V was clipped by 1 base and J by 5 bases, with 12 bases between them. The CDR3 length is 14 residues. CDR1 is SQVTM and CDR2 is ANQGSEA in the germline V gene. CDR3 residues: CSVEAPIKHNEQFF. Written as DNA, the CDR3 is TGCAGCGTTGAAGCCCCGATTAAGCACAATGAGCAGTTCTTC.

The CDR3 protein is CAISEPGQGTYEQYF. CDR3 DNA: TGTGCCATCAGTGAGCCCGGACAGGGGACCTACGAGCAGTACTTC. The V call is TRBV10-3, the J call TRBJ2-7; TRBD1 matches 9 bases. There are 15 residues in the CDR3. Per the germline V gene, CDR1 is ENHRY and CDR2 is SYGVKD. The V and J ends lost 2 bases and 2 bases, in that order; junction bases with no gene match: 4.

J is TRBJ2-7 and V is TRBV7-2; 7 bases are a match to TRBD1. Losses at the gene ends were 3 bases for V and 6 bases for J; bases not matched to a gene: 8. The germline V gene encodes CDR1 SGHTA and CDR2 FQGNSA. The length of the CDR3 is 14 residues. The CDR3 region is CASSFSGTVGEQYF. CDR3 nucleotides: TGTGCCAGCAGCTTTTCCGGGACAGTAGGCGAGCAGTACTTC.

The chain joins TRBV9 to TRBJ2-3; TRBD2 matches at 7 bases. The junction had 3 bases not matched to a gene; V was cut back by 0 bases and J by 2 bases. The CDR3 extends over 15 amino acids. Germline CDR1 SGDLS, CDR2 YYNGEE. The CDR3 spells CASSVEAGLTDTQYF. In DNA, the CDR3 is TGTGCCAGCAGCGTAGAAGCGGGGCTCACAGATACGCAGTATTTT.

This clone was observed a single time. The rearrangement joins TRBV6-1 to TRBJ1-2; weak D call: TRBD1 (5 bases). Deletions cut 1 base from V and 1 base from J, with 10 bases between. The CDR3 length is 15 residues. Germline V gene lookup returns CDR1 MNHNS and CDR2 SASEGT. CDR3 DNA: TGTGCCAGCAGTGAAGTCTCAGGGATTAACTATGGCTACACCTTC. This encodes CASSEVSGINYGYTF.

The CDR3 nucleotides are TGTGCCATACAGGGGGCCTCCTACAATGAGCAGTTCTTC. This sequence encodes CAIQGASYNEQFF. This chain links TRBV10-3 with TRBJ2-1; 9 nucleotides match TRBD1. The CDR3 spans 13 residues. Germline CDR1 ENHRY, CDR2 SYGVKD. With V trimmed by 9 bases and J by 0 bases, 0 bases remained unmatched.

V usage is TRBV28 and J usage is TRBJ2-7, with TRBD1 matching over 9 bases. The CDR3 is made up of 12 amino acids. Per the germline V gene, CDR1 is MDHEN and CDR2 is SYDVKM. V lost 8 bases to trimming and J lost 2 bases; unmatched junction nucleotides: 1. CDR3 in amino acids: CASGDRAYEQYF. CDR3 DNA sequence: TGTGCCAGCGGGGACAGGGCCTACGAGCAGTACTTC.

The CDR3 region has the DNA TGTGCCAGCAGCCATCCAGGGTATTCTGGCTACACCTTC. It is translated as CASSHPGYSGYTF. The gene calls are TRBV11-2 and TRBJ1-2, with D possibly TRBD1 on 5 matching bases. Germline V gene sequence: CDR1 SGHAT, CDR2 FQNNGV. Trimming pared 5 bases from V and 7 bases from J, leaving 14 bases between. The CDR3 length is 13 residues.

The chain uses TRBV5-5 and TRBJ2-3; no definite D call. The germline V gene has CDR1 SGHKS and CDR2 YYEKEE (reference sequence). The CDR3 extends over 13 amino acids. Trimming pared 3 bases from V and 1 base from J, leaving 6 bases between. CDR3 in DNA: TGTGCCAGCAGCTCGCACCGCACAGATACGCAGTATTTT. Translation: CASSSHRTDTQYF.

The chain has TRBV5-6 and TRBJ2-7; a weak D match, TRBD2 (6 bases). Germline V gives CDR1 SGHDT, CDR2 YYEEEE. Trimming left V 3 bases short and J 0 bases short, with 13 bases between. There are 15 residues in the CDR3. DNA for the CDR3: TGTGCCAGCAGCTGGGGTTACGGGGGCTCCTACGAGCAGTACTTC. Translation gives CASSWGYGGSYEQYF.

Worth noting for this clone: The sample carries other DNA sequences with the same CDR3. The genes are TRBV4-1 and TRBJ1-5, with TRBD1 matching over 9 bases. The junction had 12 bases not matched to a gene; V was cut back by 2 bases and J by 7 bases. CDR1 MGHRA and CDR2 YSYEKL come from the germline V gene. This CDR3 comprises 17 residues. CDR3 DNA sequence: TGCGCCAGCAGCCAATGGCCCAAAGGACAGGGGCTACAGCCCCAGCATTTT. It codes for CASSQWPKGQGLQPQHF.

Here the CDR3 DNA reads TGTGCCAGCAGCAAAGAGTGGTTGGGACTCCTACCCGATAATTCACCCCTCCACTTT. Protein product: CASSKEWLGLLPDNSPLHF. V and J are TRBV21-1 and TRBJ1-6. TRBV21-1 is a known pseudogene. This CDR3 spans 19 amino acids.

This clone was seen a single time. The chain employs TRBV6-6 and TRBJ1-1; no clear D. Trimming pared 2 bases from V and 3 bases from J, leaving 7 bases between. The CDR3 is made up of 13 amino acids. The germline V gene has CDR1 MNHNY and CDR2 SVGAGI (reference sequence). The DNA for the CDR3 is TGTGCCAGCAGTTACAAAAGGGACACTGAAGCTTTCTTT. This translates into CASSYKRDTEAFF.

This clone appeared a single time. The gene calls are TRBV19 and TRBJ1-5; TRBD1 agrees at 7 bases. The CDR3 contains 16 residues. Germline V gene data show CDR1 as LNHDA and CDR2 as SQIVND (reference sequence). V gave up 7 bases and J gave up 6 bases; unmatched junction bases: 15. The CDR3 is CASTDNRSGGSQPQHF. CDR3 DNA: TGTGCCAGTACCGATAATAGGTCAGGGGGTAGTCAGCCCCAGCATTTT.

CDR3 in amino acids: CASSPRTSANTGELFF. The CDR3 DNA sequence: TGTGCCAGCTCACCAAGGACTAGCGCGAACACCGGGGAGCTGTTTTTT. The rearrangement joins TRBV18 to TRBJ2-2; TRBD2 matches 9 bases. Germline CDR1 and CDR2: KGHSH and LQKENI. The V gene end was trimmed by 2 bases and the J gene end by 0 bases; junction bases not matched to a gene: 1. The CDR3 loop spans 16 amino acids.

The chain carries TRBV19 and TRBJ2-2; 8 bases are a match to TRBD2. V was pared by 4 bases and J by 6 bases, with 4 bases of the junction left unmatched. This CDR3 comprises 14 residues. Germline loops: CDR1 LNHDA, CDR2 SQIVND (reference sequence). CDR3 DNA sequence: TGTGCCAGTAGTAGCGGCGGGGGGCCCGGGGAGCTGTTTTTT. This translates into CASSSGGGPGELFF. The full variable domain, with the rest looked up from reference TRBV19 and TRBJ2-2, is DGGITQSPKYLFRKEGQNVTLSCEQNLNHDAMYWYRQDPGQGLRLIYYSQIVNDFQKGDIAEGYSVSREKKESFPLTVTSAQKNPTAFYLCASSSGGGPGELFFGEGSRLTVL.

The chain recombines TRBV19 with TRBJ2-7; 10 bases are shared with TRBD1. Germline values: CDR1 LNHDA, CDR2 SQIVND (reference sequence). After removal of 4 bases from V and 4 bases from J, the junction contained 7 bases not matched to a gene. CDR3 length: 15 amino acids. The CDR3 coding sequence is TGTGCCAGTAGTACTTCCGGGACAGGGGTGTACGAGCAGTACTTC. As protein: CASSTSGTGVYEQYF. The full variable domain, its missing parts supplied by reference TRBV19 and TRBJ2-7, is DGGITQSPKYLFRKEGQNVTLSCEQNLNHDAMYWYRQDPGQGLRLIYYSQIVNDFQKGDIAEGYSVSREKKESFPLTVTSAQKNPTAFYLCASSTSGTGVYEQYFGPGTRLTVT.

The gene calls are TRBV7-9 and TRBJ2-5; possibly TRBD1 for D (6 bases). Per germline, CDR1 SEHNR and CDR2 FQNEAQ (reference sequence). The CDR3 has 13 residues. V lost 2 bases and J 5 bases, leaving 9 bases between the germline ends. The CDR3 protein is CASSLHTGETQYF. CDR3 in DNA: TGTGCCAGCAGCTTACATACAGGGGAGACCCAGTACTTC.

V is TRBV19 and J is TRBJ2-5; D gene ambiguous. The CDR3 runs 13 residues. Germline CDR1 LNHDA, CDR2 SQIVND (reference sequence). V was trimmed by 1 base and J by 0 bases, leaving 3 bases between them. DNA for the CDR3: TGTGCCAGTAGTATAGTCCACCAAGAGACCCAGTACTTC. Translation: CASSIVHQETQYF.

V is TRBV6-6 and J is TRBJ2-3; perhaps TRBD2 as D (5 bases). This CDR3 has 16 amino acids. The germline gives CDR1 MNHNY, CDR2 SVGAGI (reference sequence). V shed 0 bases and J shed 1 base, with 11 bases lying between them. CDR3 region: CASSYSTWGGTDTQYF. Written as DNA, the CDR3 is TGTGCCAGCAGTTACTCGACGTGGGGAGGCACAGATACGCAGTATTTT.

The chain links TRBV28 to TRBJ1-2, with 10 bases matching TRBD1. With 5 bases clipped from V and 8 bases from J, the junction kept 8 bases outside the gene matches. This CDR3 spans 14 amino acids. The germline V gene encodes CDR1 MDHEN and CDR2 SYDVKM. This CDR3 reads CASSRFRDRGGYTF. In nucleotides, the CDR3 is TGTGCCAGCAGTCGATTTAGGGACAGGGGCGGCTACACCTTC.

This chain links TRBV6-4 with TRBJ2-5; maybe TRBD1 (6 bases). Germline CDR1 is MRHNA and CDR2 is SNTAGT. The CDR3 consists of 13 residues. The germline V and J ends were trimmed by 3 bases and 7 bases, with 12 bases remaining between them. CDR3 region: CASSEVQGVTQYF. CDR3 in DNA: TGTGCCAGCAGTGAGGTACAGGGCGTGACCCAGTACTTC.

The CDR3 loop reads CASSLGGTGSYEQYF. CDR3 DNA sequence: TGTGCCAGCAGCTTAGGCGGGACAGGGTCCTACGAGCAGTACTTC. The chain has TRBV13 and TRBJ2-7, with 9 positions matching TRBD1. Germline V CDR1 and CDR2: PRHDT, FYEKMQ (reference sequence). Unmatched junction bases numbered 1, after V lost 0 bases and J lost 1 base. The CDR3 extends over 15 amino acids.

The V gene is TRBV7-3, the J gene TRBJ2-5; weak D call: TRBD1 (7 bases). The V end lost 5 bases, the J end lost 3 bases, and 16 bases lay between the germline ends. Germline loops: CDR1 SGHTA, CDR2 FQGTGA. CDR3 length equals 15 residues. This CDR3 is CASSRSRGTEETQYF. CDR3 sequence (DNA): TGTGCCAGCAGCCGAAGCCGCGGGACAGAAGAGACCCAGTACTTC.

The CDR3, as DNA: TGTGCCAGCAGTCCCAGCGAGGGGGCTCCCTATGGCTACACCTTC. Its translation: CASSPSEGAPYGYTF. This chain connects TRBV28 to TRBJ1-2; 7 nucleotides agree with TRBD1. The length of the CDR3 is 15 residues. The V and J ends lost 5 bases and 4 bases, in that order; junction bases with no gene match: 10. Germline V gene lookup returns CDR1 MDHEN and CDR2 SYDVKM.

The J gene is TRBJ1-2, the V gene TRBV6-5; 8 bases line up with TRBD1. J was trimmed by 4 bases and V by 5 bases; bases with no gene match: 6. The CDR3 has 14 amino acids. Looked up from germline, CDR1 is MNHEY and CDR2 is SVGAGI. The CDR3 is CASSPSDRGYGYTF. For the CDR3, the DNA is TGTGCCAGCAGTCCATCCGACAGGGGCTATGGCTACACCTTC.

This chain uses TRBV5-4 with TRBJ2-7; 11 nucleotides align to TRBD2. V was clipped by 2 bases and J by 2 bases; unmatched bases: 9. Germline CDR1 reads SGHNT; CDR2 reads YYREEE (reference sequence). This CDR3 spans 17 amino acids. This CDR3 reads CASSLPFSGRGPYEQYF. DNA of the CDR3: TGTGCCAGCAGCTTACCATTTAGCGGGAGGGGTCCCTACGAGCAGTACTTC.

This rearrangement joins TRBV5-1 to TRBJ1-4; maybe TRBD1 (6 bases). V lost 4 bases, J lost 4 bases, and 11 bases lay in between. The CDR3 totals 14 residues. The germline CDR1 and CDR2 sequences are SGHRS and YFSETQ. The CDR3 loop is CASSRGGSNEKLFF. In DNA form, the CDR3 reads TGCGCCAGCAGCAGAGGGGGAAGTAATGAAAAACTGTTTTTT.